This is a list of T cell receptor beta chains from one sample in a study of blood T cell repertoires in COVID-19. Method: immunoSEQ multiplex PCR; TCRdb's copy keeps in-frame clones and lacks some. The data show about 100,000 clones, with just under 80% seen just once and 12% held by the top ten. Sequenced material: peripheral blood. The source is a woman in her 70s with acute or convalescent COVID-19. Both conserved end residues are part of each CDR3. The D gene is left open where the match is weak. Size values are once, few and many counts, or a class for expanded clones, and some rows have none.

TRBD2 NA TRBJ2-2 TRBV5-5 TGTGCCAGCACCTGGAGACTAGCGGGGTTCGCGAACACCGGGGAGCTGTTTTTT CASTWRLAGFANTGELFF
TRBD1 NA TRBJ1-3 TRBV7-2 TGTGCCACTGCGGACAACAGGGGAGCTGGAAACACCATATATTTT CATADNRGAGNTIYF
NA few TRBJ1-5 TRBV7-2 TGTGCCAGCAGCTTAGACAGGGTCGACAATCAGCCCCAGCATTTT CASSLDRVDNQPQHF
NA NA TRBJ1-1 TRBV10-3 TGTGCCATCAGAGATCCGGGGAGAGCTGAAGCTTTCTTT CAIRDPGRAEAFF
TRBD1 NA TRBJ2-7 TRBV27 TGTGCCAGCAAAAAGTCGGGACAGGGGAGCTCCTACGAGCAGTACTTC CASKKSGQGSSYEQYF
TRBD1 once TRBJ2-7 TRBV2 TGTGCCAGCAGAGCCGGGACAGGGGTCTACGAGCAGTACTTC CASRAGTGVYEQYF
TRBD1 NA TRBJ1-3 TRBV28 TGTGCCACCGACAGGGGAACAGGAAACACCATATATTTT CATDRGTGNTIYF
TRBD2 NA TRBJ2-5 TRBV30 TGTGCCTGGAGTCCGGGACTAGCGGGGGAGGAGACCCAGTACTTC CAWSPGLAGEETQYF
NA NA TRBJ1-5 TRBV4-1 TGCGCCAGCAGCCATCTCACTAATCAGCCCCAGCATTTT CASSHLTNQPQHF
NA NA TRBJ1-3 TRBV28 TGTGCCAGCAGTTCCCGAGTAGTGGGGGCTAGAAACACCATATATTTT CASSSRVVGARNTIYF
TRBD1 NA TRBJ1-1 TRBV29-1 TGCAGCGTTAGACAGGGGACGATCGCTGAAGCTTTCTTT CSVRQGTIAEAFF
NA NA TRBJ1-1 TRBV29-1 TGCAGCTTCCGCAGGGGGAACACTGAAGCTTTCTTT CSFRRGNTEAFF
NA NA TRBJ1-4 TRBV21-1 TGTGCCAGCAGCGAAACCCATAGACAGGGAACTAATGAAAAACTGTTTTTT CASSETHRQGTNEKLFF
NA NA TRBJ2-4 TRBV18 TGTGCCAGCTCACCGGACAGTTTAATTCAGTACTTC CASSPDSLIQYF
NA NA TRBJ1-3 TRBV6-5 TGTGCCAGCAGTTACCGCCCCCACGGGGGAAACACCATATATTTT CASSYRPHGGNTIYF
NA NA TRBJ1-4 TRBV2 TGTGCCAGCAGTGAAACTATTACCCCCCCGTTTTTT CASSETITPPFF
TRBD1 NA TRBJ1-2 TRBV30 TGTGCCGGGCGGGACAGGGTAAACTATGGCTACACCTTC CAGRDRVNYGYTF
TRBD2 NA TRBJ2-1 TRBV30 TGTGCCTGGAGTGTACGATTAGCGGGGGCTCACAATGAGCAGTTCTTC CAWSVRLAGAHNEQFF
NA NA TRBJ2-7 TRBV27 TGTGCCAGCAGAGACAGTGGCCCATCGTCCTACGAGCAGTACTTC CASRDSGPSSYEQYF
TRBD2 NA TRBJ2-3 TRBV18 TGTGCCAGCTCACCATCCAGACTGGCGGGGGGGCCACCAGATACGCAGTATTTT CASSPSRLAGGPPDTQYF
NA once TRBJ1-1 TRBV5-1 TGCGCCAGCAGTGAGGATCTCAGGGTTCACACTGAAGCTTTCTTT CASSEDLRVHTEAFF
NA NA TRBJ1-1 TRBV2 TGTGCCAGCAGTGTTGGAGGAAACACTGAAGCTTTCTTT CASSVGGNTEAFF
TRBD1 NA TRBJ1-6 TRBV19 TGTGCCAGTAGTCCCCACACAGGGGTTAATTCACCCCTCCACTTT CASSPHTGVNSPLHF
TRBD1 NA TRBJ2-7 TRBV2 TGTGCCAGCAGCGAGACAGGGTTTGGGTCCTACGAGCAGTACTTC CASSETGFGSYEQYF
NA once TRBJ1-1 TRBV5-5 TGTGCCAGCAGCTTGGCTACCCGAATGAACACTGAAGCTTTCTTT CASSLATRMNTEAFF
NA NA TRBJ1-2 TRBV27 TGTGCCAGCAGTTTGGGGGTACAGGGCAGCAATGGCTACACCTTC CASSLGVQGSNGYTF
TRBD2 NA TRBJ2-3 TRBV7-2 TGTGCCAGCAGCTTAGCCTTGGGACTAGCGGGGGGCAAGAGCACAGATACGCAGTATTTT CASSLALGLAGGKSTDTQYF
TRBD2 NA TRBJ2-3 TRBV25-1 TGTGCCAGCAGTGACCCTAGCGGGGGACGTGCAGATACGCAGTATTTT CASSDPSGGRADTQYF
NA NA TRBJ1-1 TRBV12-3/TRBV12-4 TGTGCCAGCAGTTTAGATCCAGGGGTAGAAGCTTTCTTT CASSLDPGVEAFF
NA NA TRBJ1-4 TRBV3-1/TRBV3-2 TGTGCCAGCAGCCACTCTTCCAGGGCGGGGGGCACTAATGAAAAACTGTTTTTT CASSHSSRAGGTNEKLFF
NA once TRBJ1-1 TRBV11-3 TGTGCCAGCAGCTTTTCAGGGTCTGGGACTGAAGCTTTCTTT CASSFSGSGTEAFF
NA once TRBJ1-2 TRBV18 TGTGCCAGCTCACCGATACAGGGAGACTATGGCTACACCTTC CASSPIQGDYGYTF
NA NA TRBJ2-6 TRBV5-8 TGTGCCAGCAGCTTGGGAGGGACTGGGGCCAACGTCCTGACTTTC CASSLGGTGANVLTF
TRBD1 NA TRBJ1-1 TRBV19 TGTGCCAGTACCAGGGGGCGGGAGACTGAAGCTTTCTTT CASTRGRETEAFF
NA NA TRBJ1-2 TRBV11-2 TGTGCCAGCAGCTTATCCAGGGTGAATGTAGAACATGGCTACACCTTC CASSLSRVNVEHGYTF
NA NA TRBJ2-7 TRBV30 TGTGCCTGGAGTGCGGACTCTCTCCCCGAGCAGTACTTC CAWSADSLPEQYF
NA NA TRBJ2-6 TRBV2 TGTGCCAGCAGGGCGGGACGGGGATTTCCTGGGGCCAACGTCCTGACTTTC CASRAGRGFPGANVLTF
TRBD1 once TRBJ2-7 TRBV5-1 TGCGCCAGCGGGACCGGGACAGGGGGCCACGAGCAGTACTTC CASGTGTGGHEQYF
TRBD1 NA TRBJ2-2 TRBV7-3 TGTGCCAGCAGCCGAGGGGGCAGCACCGGGGAGCTGTTTTTT CASSRGGSTGELFF
TRBD1 NA TRBJ1-6 TRBV6-4 TGTGCCAGCAGTAGGGGGCCGGAATCACCCCTCCACTTT CASSRGPESPLHF
NA NA TRBJ1-3 TRBV5-4 TGTGCCAGCAGCTTGAATCGGGGATCGTCTGGAAACACCATATATTTT CASSLNRGSSGNTIYF
TRBD1 few TRBJ1-1 TRBV10-1 TGCGCCAGCAGTGTCGACAGGGACACTGAAGCTTTCTTT CASSVDRDTEAFF
TRBD1 NA TRBJ1-6 TRBV27 TGTGCCAGCAGGGGGCTTTTGGACAGGGCGAACTCCTATAATTCACCCCTCCACTTT CASRGLLDRANSYNSPLHF
NA NA TRBJ2-1 TRBV18 TGTGCCAGCTCACCTCAGGGGAATGGGAATGAGCAGTTCTTC CASSPQGNGNEQFF
TRBD1 NA TRBJ1-2 TRBV7-9 TGTGCCAGCAGCAACATTGGGACAGGGCTCTCCATCTATGGCTACACCTTC CASSNIGTGLSIYGYTF
TRBD1 many TRBJ2-2 TRBV9 TGTGCCAGCAGCGGCGGGACAGGTCGCACCGGGGAGCTGTTTTTT CASSGGTGRTGELFF
NA NA TRBJ2-5 TRBV3-1/TRBV3-2 TGTGCCAGCAGCCGACAACAAGAGACCCAGTACTTC CASSRQQETQYF
NA NA TRBJ2-7 TRBV12-3/TRBV12-4 TGTGCCAGCAGTTTTAGTACGGAGCAGTACTTC CASSFSTEQYF
NA NA TRBJ2-2 TRBV6-1 TGTGCCAGCAGTGAAGCCCCAGGGTACACCGGGGAGCTGTTTTTT CASSEAPGYTGELFF
NA NA TRBJ2-7 TRBV24-1 TGTGCCACCTTCCCAGTCTCCTACGAGCAGTACTTC CATFPVSYEQYF
TRBD1 few TRBJ2-2 TRBV24-1 TGTGCCACCAGTGACTTACCGGGACAGGGGAACACCGGGGAGCTGTTTTTT CATSDLPGQGNTGELFF
TRBD1 few TRBJ2-3 TRBV18 TGTGCCAGCTCACCCGGGACAGGGGCCTTCACAGATACGCAGTATTTT CASSPGTGAFTDTQYF
TRBD1 NA TRBJ2-7 TRBV19 TGTGCCAGTAGTCCACTAGGACAGGGTGGCGCCTACGAGCAGTACTTC CASSPLGQGGAYEQYF
TRBD2 NA TRBJ2-1 TRBV7-2 TGTGCCAGCAGCCCCCAGAGCGGGGGGCCCCCCTACAATGAGCAGTTCTTC CASSPQSGGPPYNEQFF
NA NA TRBJ2-1 TRBV14 TGTGCCAGCAGCCAAGAATATGACATTACAAATGAGCAGTTCTTC CASSQEYDITNEQFF
NA NA TRBJ1-3 TRBV19 TGTGCCTCATATGTGGGCACCTCTGGAAACACCATATATTTT CASYVGTSGNTIYF
TRBD1 NA TRBJ1-5 TRBV19 TGTGCCAGTAGTATCGTCGCCACGGACAGGGGCGGTAGCAATCAGCCCCAGCATTTT CASSIVATDRGGSNQPQHF